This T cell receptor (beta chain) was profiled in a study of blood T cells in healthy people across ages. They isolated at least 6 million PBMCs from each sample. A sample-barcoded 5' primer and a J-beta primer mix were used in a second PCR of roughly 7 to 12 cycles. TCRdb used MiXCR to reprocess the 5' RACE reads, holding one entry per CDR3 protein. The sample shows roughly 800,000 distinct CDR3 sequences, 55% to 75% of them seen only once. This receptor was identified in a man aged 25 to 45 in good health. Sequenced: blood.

CDR3 sequence: CASSWRTVYNEQFF. CDR3 nucleotides: TGCGCCAGCAGCTGGCGGACAGTATACAATGAGCAGTTCTTC. The rearrangement uses TRBV5-1 and TRBJ2-1, with a weak D call TRBD1 (6 bases). V lost 3 bases to trimming and J lost 4 bases, with 11 bases between them. This CDR3 comprises 14 residues. Germline CDR1 reads SGHRS; CDR2 reads YFSETQ.